This TCR beta chain was profiled in a study of cytomegalovirus exposure and HLA in healthy donors. 60 Vbeta and 13 Jbeta primers were used in PCR. Libraries were prepared by immunoSEQ multiplex PCR; TCRdb keeps only in-frame clonotypes and omits some of them. The data contain tens of thousands of clones, around 80% of them singletons. CDR3 size: 16 residues. Germline V lookup: CDR1 MNHEY, CDR2 SVGAGI. The V end was cut by 2 bases, the J end by 3 bases, with 15 bases between. Study-level points and caveats: Overall, approximately 150 TCR beta chains were annotated as cytomegalovirus-associated.

Turning to this clone: Its antigen is as yet unknown.

The clonotype was recovered from a man in his forties in good health and CMV-seronegative. The sequencing input was PBMCs. The chain couples TRBV6-5 to TRBJ2-3; maybe TRBD2 (6 bases). The CDR3 spells CASSYTRDRGTDTQYF. CDR3 in DNA: TGTGCCAGCAGTTACACTAGAGATCGGGGGACAGATACGCAGTATTTT.